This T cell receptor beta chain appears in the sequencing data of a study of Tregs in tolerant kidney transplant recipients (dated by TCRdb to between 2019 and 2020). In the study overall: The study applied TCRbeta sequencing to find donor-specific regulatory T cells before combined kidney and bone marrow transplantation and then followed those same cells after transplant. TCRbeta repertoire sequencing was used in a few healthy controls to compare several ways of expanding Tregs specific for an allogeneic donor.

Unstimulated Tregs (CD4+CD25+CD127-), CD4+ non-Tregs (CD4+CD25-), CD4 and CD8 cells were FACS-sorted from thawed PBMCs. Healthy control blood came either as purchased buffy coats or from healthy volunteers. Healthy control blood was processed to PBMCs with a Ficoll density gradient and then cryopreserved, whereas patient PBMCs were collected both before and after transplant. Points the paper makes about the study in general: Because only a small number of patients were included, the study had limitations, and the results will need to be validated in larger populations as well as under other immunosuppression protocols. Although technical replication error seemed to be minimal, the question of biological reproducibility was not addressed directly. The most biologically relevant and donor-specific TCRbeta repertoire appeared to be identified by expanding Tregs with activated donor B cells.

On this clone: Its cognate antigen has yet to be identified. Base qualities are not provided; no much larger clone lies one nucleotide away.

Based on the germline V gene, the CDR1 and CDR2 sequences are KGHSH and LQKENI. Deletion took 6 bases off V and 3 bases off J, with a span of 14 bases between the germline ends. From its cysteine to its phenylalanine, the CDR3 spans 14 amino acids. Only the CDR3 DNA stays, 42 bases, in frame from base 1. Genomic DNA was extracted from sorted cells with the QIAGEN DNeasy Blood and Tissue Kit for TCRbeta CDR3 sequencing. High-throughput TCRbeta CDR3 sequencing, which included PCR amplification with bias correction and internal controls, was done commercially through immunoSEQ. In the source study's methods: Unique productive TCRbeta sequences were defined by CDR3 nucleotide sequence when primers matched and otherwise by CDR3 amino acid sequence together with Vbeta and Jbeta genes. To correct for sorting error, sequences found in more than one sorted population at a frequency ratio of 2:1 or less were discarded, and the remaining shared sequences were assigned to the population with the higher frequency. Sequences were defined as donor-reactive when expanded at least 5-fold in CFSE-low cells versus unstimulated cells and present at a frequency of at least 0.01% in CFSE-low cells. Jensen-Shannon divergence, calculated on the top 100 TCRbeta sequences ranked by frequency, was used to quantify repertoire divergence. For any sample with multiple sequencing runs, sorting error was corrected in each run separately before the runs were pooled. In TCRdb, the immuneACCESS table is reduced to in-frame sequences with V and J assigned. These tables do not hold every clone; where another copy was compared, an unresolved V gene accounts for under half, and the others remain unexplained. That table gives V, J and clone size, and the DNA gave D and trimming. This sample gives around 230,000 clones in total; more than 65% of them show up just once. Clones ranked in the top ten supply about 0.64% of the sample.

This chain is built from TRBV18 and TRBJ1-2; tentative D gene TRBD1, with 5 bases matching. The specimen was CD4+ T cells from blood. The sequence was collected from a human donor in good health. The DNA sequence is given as TGTGCCAGCTCGCAACAGAGGGGAGACTATGGCTACACCTTC. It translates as CASSQQRGDYGYTF.